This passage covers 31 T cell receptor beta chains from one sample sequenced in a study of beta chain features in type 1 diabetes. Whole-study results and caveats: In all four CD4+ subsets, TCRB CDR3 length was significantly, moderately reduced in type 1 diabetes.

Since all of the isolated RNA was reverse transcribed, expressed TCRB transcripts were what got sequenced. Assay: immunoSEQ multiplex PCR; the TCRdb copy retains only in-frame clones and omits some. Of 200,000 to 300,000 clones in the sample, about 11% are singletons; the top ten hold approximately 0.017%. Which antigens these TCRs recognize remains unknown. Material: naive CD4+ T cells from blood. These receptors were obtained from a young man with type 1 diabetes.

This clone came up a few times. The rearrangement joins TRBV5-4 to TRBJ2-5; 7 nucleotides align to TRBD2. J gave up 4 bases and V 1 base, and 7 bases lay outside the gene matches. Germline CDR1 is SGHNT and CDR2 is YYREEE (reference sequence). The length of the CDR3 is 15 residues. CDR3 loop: CASSLNSWGGETQYF. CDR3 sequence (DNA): TGTGCCAGCAGCTTGAACAGCTGGGGGGGAGAGACCCAGTACTTC.

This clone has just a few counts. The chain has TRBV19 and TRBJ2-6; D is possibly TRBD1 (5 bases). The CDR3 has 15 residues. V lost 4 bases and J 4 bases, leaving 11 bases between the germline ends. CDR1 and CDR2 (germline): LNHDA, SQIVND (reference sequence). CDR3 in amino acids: CASSNTGSGANVLTF. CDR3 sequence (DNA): TGTGCCAGTAGTAATACAGGATCCGGGGCCAACGTCCTGACTTTC.

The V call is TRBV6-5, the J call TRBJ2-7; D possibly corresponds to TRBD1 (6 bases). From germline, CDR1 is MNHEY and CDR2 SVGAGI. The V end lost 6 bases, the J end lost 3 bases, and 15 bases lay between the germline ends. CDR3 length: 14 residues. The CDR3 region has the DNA TGTGCCAGCAGCCCCACTCCGACAGGCTACGAGCAGTACTTC. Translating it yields CASSPTPTGYEQYF.

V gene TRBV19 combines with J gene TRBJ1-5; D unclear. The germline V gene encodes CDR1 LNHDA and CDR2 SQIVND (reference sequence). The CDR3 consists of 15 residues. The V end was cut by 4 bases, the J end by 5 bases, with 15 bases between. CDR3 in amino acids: CASSKEGAPDQPQHF. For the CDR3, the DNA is TGTGCCAGTAGTAAGGAAGGAGCTCCCGATCAGCCCCAGCATTTT.

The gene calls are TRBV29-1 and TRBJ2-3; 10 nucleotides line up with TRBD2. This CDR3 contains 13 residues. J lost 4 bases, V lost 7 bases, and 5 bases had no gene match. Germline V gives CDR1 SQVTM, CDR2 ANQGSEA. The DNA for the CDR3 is TGCAGCGCCGGCAGCGGGGGGGCAGATACGCAGTATTTT. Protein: CSAGSGGADTQYF.

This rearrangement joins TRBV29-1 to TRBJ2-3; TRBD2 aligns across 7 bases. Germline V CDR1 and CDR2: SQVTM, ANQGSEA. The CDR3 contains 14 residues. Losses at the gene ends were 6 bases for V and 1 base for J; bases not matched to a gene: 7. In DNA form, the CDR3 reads TGCAGCGTCGCAGGTCGGGGGGGCACAGATACGCAGTATTTT. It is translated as CSVAGRGGTDTQYF.

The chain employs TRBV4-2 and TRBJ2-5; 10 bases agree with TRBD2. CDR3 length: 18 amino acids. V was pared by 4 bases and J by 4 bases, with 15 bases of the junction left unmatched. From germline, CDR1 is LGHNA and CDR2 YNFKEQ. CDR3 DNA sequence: TGTGCCAGCAGCCCAGGGCCACTAGCGGGGACCATAGGAGAGACCCAGTACTTC. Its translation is CASSPGPLAGTIGETQYF.

The CDR3 sequence is CRAPGTEAFF. The CDR3 DNA reads TGCAGGGCCCCGGGAACTGAAGCTTTCTTT. The rearrangement uses TRBV20-1 and TRBJ1-1; D is unresolved. Germline CDR1 reads DFQATT; CDR2 reads SNEGSKA (reference sequence). The CDR3 spans 10 residues.

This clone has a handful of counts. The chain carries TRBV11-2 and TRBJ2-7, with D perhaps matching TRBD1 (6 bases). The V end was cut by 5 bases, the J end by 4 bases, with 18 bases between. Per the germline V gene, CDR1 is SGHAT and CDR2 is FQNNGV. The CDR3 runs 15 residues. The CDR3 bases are TGTGCCAGCAGCCGGATCCGGACCCAGGGGTACGAGCAGTACTTC. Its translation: CASSRIRTQGYEQYF.

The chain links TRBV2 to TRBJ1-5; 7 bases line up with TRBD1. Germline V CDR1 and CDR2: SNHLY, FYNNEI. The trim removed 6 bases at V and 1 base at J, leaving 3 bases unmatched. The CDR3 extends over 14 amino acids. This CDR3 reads CASRDRLSNQPQHF. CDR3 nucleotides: TGTGCCAGCAGGGACAGGTTGAGCAATCAGCCCCAGCATTTT.

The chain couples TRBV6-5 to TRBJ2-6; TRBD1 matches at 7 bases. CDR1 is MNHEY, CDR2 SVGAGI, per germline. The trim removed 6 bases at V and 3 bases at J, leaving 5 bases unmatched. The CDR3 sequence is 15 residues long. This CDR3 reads CASRDHRGGANVLTF. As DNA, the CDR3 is TGTGCCAGCAGAGATCACAGGGGTGGGGCCAACGTCCTGACTTTC.

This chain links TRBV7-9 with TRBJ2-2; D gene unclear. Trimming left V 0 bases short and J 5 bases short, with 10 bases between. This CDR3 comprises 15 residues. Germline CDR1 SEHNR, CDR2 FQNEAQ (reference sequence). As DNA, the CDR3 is TGTGCCAGCAGCTTAGCGGGCAGGCGAACCGGGGAGCTGTTTTTT. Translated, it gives CASSLAGRRTGELFF.

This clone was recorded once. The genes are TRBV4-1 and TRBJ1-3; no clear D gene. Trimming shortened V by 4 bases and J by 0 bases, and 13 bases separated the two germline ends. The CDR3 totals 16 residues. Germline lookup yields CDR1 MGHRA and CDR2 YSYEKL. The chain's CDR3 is CASSPGNSVSGNTIYF. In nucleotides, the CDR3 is TGCGCCAGCAGCCCAGGAAACTCCGTCTCTGGAAACACCATATATTTT.

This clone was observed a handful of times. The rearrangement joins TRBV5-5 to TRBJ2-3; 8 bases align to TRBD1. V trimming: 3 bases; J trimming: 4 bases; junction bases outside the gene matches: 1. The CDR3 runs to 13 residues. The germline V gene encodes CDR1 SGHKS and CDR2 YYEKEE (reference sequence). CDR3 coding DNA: TGTGCCAGCAGCTCGACAGGGGCAGATACGCAGTATTTT. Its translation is CASSSTGADTQYF.

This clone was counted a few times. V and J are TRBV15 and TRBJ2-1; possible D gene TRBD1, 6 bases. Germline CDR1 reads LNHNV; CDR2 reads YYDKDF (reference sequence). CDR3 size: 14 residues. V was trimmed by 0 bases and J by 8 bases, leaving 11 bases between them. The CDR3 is CATSRDDRLDEQFF. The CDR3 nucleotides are TGTGCCACCAGCAGAGATGACAGGCTTGATGAGCAGTTCTTC.

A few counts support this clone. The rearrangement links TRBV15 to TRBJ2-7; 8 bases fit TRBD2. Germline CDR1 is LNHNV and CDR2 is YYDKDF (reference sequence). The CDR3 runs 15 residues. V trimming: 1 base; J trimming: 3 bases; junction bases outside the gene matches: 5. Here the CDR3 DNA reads TGTGCCACCAGCAGAGTCCGGGGGGGCCGCTACGAGCAGTACTTC. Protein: CATSRVRGGRYEQYF.

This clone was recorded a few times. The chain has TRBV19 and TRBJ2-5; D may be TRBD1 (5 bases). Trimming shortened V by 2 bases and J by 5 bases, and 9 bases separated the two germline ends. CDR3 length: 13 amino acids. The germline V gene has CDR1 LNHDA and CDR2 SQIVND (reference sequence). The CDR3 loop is CASSILAGETQYF. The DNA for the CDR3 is TGTGCCAGTAGTATACTGGCAGGGGAGACCCAGTACTTC.

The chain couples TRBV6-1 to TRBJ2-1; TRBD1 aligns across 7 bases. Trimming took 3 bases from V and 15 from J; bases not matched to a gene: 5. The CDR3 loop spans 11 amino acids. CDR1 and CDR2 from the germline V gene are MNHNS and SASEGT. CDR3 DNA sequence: TGTGCCAGCAGTGAGACAGGGTTGTGGTTCTTC. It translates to CASSETGLWFF.

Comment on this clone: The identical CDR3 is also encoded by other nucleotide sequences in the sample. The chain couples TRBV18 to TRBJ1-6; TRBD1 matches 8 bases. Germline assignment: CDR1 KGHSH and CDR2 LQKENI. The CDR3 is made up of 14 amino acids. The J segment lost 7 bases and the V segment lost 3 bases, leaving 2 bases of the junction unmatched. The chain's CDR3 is CASSPTGGNSPLHF. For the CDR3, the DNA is TGTGCCAGCTCACCCACAGGGGGGAATTCACCCCTCCACTTT.

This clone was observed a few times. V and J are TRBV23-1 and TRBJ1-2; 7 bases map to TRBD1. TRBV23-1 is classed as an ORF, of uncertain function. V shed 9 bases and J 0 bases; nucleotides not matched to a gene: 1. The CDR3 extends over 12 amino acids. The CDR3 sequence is CARTGSNYGYTF. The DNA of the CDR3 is TGCGCCAGGACAGGGTCTAACTATGGCTACACCTTC.

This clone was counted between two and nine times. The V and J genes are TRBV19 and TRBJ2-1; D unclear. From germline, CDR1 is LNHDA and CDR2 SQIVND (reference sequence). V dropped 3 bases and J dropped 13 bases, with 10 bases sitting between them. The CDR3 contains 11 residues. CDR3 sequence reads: CASSILYLQFF. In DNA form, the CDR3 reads TGTGCCAGTAGTATTCTCTATCTACAGTTCTTC.

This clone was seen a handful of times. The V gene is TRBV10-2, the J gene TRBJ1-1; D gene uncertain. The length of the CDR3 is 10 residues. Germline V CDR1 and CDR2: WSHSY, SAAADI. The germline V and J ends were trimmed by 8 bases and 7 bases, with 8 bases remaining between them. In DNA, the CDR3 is TGCGCCAGCTTGGGAGTTGAAGCTTTCTTT. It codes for CASLGVEAFF.

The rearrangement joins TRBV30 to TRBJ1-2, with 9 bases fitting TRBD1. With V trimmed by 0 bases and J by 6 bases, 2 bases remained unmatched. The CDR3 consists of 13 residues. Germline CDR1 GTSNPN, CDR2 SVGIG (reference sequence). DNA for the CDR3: TGTGCCTGGAGTGTCGGGACAGGGAATGGCTACACCTTC. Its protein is CAWSVGTGNGYTF. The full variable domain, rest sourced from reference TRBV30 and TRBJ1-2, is SQTIHQWPATLVQPVGSPLSLECTVEGTSNPNLYWYRQAAGRGLQLLFYSVGIGQISSEVPQNLSASRPQDRQFILSSKKLLLSDSGFYLCAWSVGTGNGYTFGSGTRLTVV.

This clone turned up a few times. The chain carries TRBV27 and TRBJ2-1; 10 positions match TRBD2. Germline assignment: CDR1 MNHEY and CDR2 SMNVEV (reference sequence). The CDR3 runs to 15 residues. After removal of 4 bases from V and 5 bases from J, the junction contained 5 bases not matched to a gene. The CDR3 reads CASSSGTSADNEQFF. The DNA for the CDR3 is TGTGCCAGCAGTTCCGGGACTAGCGCGGACAATGAGCAGTTCTTC.

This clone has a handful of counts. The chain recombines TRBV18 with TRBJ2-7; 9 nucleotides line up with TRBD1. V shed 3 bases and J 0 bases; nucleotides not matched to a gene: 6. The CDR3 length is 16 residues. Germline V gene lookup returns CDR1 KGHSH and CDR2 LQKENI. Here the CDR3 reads CASSPFRDRVSYEQYF. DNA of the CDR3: TGTGCCAGCTCACCGTTCCGGGACAGGGTCTCCTACGAGCAGTACTTC.

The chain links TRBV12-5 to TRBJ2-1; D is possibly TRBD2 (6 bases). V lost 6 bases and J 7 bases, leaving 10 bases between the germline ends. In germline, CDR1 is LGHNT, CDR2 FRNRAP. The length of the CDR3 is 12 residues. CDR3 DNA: TGTGCTAGTGGGGTAGGGAGGAATGAGCAGTTCTTC. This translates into CASGVGRNEQFF.

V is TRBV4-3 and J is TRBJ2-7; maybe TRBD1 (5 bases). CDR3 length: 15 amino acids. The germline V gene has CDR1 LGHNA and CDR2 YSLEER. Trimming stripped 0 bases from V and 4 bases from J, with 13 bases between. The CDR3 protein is CASSQDLRQSYEQYF. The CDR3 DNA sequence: TGCGCCAGCAGCCAAGATCTCCGACAGAGTTACGAGCAGTACTTC.

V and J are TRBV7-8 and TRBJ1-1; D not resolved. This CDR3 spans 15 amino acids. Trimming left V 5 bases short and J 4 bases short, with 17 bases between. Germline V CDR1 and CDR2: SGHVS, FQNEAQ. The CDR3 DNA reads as TGTGCCAGCAGCGCACCCGAGGGAGGGATCACTGAAGCTTTCTTT. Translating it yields CASSAPEGGITEAFF.

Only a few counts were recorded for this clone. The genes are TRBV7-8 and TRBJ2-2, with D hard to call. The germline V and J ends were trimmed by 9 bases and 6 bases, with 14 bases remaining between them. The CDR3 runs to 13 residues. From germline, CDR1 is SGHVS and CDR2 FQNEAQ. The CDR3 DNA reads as TGTGCCAGTATGGCGGCCCGCGCCGGGGAGCTGTTTTTT. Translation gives CASMAARAGELFF.

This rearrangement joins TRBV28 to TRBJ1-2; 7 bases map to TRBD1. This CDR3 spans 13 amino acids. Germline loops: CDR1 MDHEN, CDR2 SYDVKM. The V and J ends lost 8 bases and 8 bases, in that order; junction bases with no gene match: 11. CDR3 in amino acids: CASFQTGLEGYTF. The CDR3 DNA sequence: TGTGCCAGCTTTCAGACAGGGCTTGAGGGCTACACCTTC.

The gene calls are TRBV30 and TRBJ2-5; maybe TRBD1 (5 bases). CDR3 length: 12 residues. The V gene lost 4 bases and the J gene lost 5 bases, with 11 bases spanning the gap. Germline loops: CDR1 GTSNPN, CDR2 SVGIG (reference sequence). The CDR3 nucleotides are TGTGCCTGGAAGGGGATCGGGGAGACCCAGTACTTC. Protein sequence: CAWKGIGETQYF.